Presented here are 13 T cell receptor beta chains from one specimen sequenced in a study of cytomegalovirus exposure and HLA in healthy donors. Use of 60 Vbeta and 13 Jbeta primers characterized the PCR. The protocol was immunoSEQ multiplex PCR, while the TCRdb copy is restricted to in-frame clones and leaves out a portion. The sample carries fewer than 200,000 clones, more than 70% recorded once. Sequences were obtained from PBMCs. The source is a girl aged 5-17 years in good health and CMV-seronegative.

The V and J genes are TRBV5-1 and TRBJ1-6; no clear D gene. V was pared by 6 bases and J by 5 bases, with 15 bases between. This CDR3 comprises 15 residues. Germline V lookup: CDR1 SGHRS, CDR2 YFSETQ. CDR3 residues: CASTKWAENNSPLHF. CDR3 bases: TGCGCCAGCACCAAGTGGGCAGAGAATAATTCACCCCTCCACTTT.

This clone appeared a single time. The rearrangement links TRBV4-2 to TRBJ1-2; 8 bases line up with TRBD1. Trimming took 7 bases from V and 4 from J; bases not matched to a gene: 8. The CDR3 contains 14 residues. Per germline, CDR1 LGHNA and CDR2 YNFKEQ. CDR3 in amino acids: CASTPTGGSYGYTF. Here the CDR3 DNA reads TGTGCCAGCACCCCAACAGGGGGGTCCTATGGCTACACCTTC.

This clone was seen just once. The genes are TRBV5-4 and TRBJ2-3; 8 bases agree with TRBD1. Germline loops: CDR1 SGHNT, CDR2 YYREEE (reference sequence). The V and J ends lost 3 bases and 2 bases, in that order; junction bases with no gene match: 5. The CDR3 sequence is 15 residues long. The DNA of the CDR3 is TGTGCCAGCAGCTCCCGACAGGGGACCACAGATACGCAGTATTTT. Its protein product is CASSSRQGTTDTQYF.

Note on this clone: The sample has other DNA sequences that encode this CDR3 too. The chain recombines TRBV5-6 with TRBJ1-1; unclear D gene. This CDR3 is built from 13 residues. In germline, CDR1 is SGHDT, CDR2 YYEEEE. The V gene lost 4 bases and the J gene lost 0 bases, with 7 bases spanning the gap. The CDR3 loop reads CASSLTVNTEAFF. In DNA form, the CDR3 reads TGTGCCAGCAGCCTAACAGTGAACACTGAAGCTTTCTTT.

The CDR3 region is CASSLVAAGGLQETQYF. As DNA, the CDR3 is TGCGCCAGCAGCTTGGTTGCAGCCGGGGGGCTTCAAGAGACCCAGTACTTC. V usage is TRBV5-1 and J usage is TRBJ2-5; perhaps TRBD2 as D (7 bases). The CDR3 is made up of 17 amino acids. Trimming pared 0 bases from V and 2 bases from J, leaving 17 bases between. Looked up from germline, CDR1 is SGHRS and CDR2 is YFSETQ.

This clone came up a few times. The chain is built from TRBV5-1 and TRBJ1-2; D is uncertain. There are 11 residues in the CDR3. Germline assignment: CDR1 SGHRS and CDR2 YFSETQ. V was shortened by 0 bases and J by 8 bases, with 5 bases between the two germline ends. CDR3 sequence: CASSLGSGYTF. CDR3 sequence (DNA): TGCGCCAGCAGCTTGGGAAGCGGCTACACCTTC. The full variable domain, in which reference TRBV5-1 and TRBJ1-2 provide the parts outside the CDR3, is KAGVTQTPRYLIKTRGQQVTLSCSPISGHRSVSWYQQTPGQGLQFLFEYFSETQRNKGNFPGRFSGRQFSNSRSEMNVSTLELGDSALYLCASSLGSGYTFGSGTRLTVV.

V usage is TRBV10-1 and J usage is TRBJ2-1, with a tentative D call TRBD1 (6 bases). Looked up from germline, CDR1 is WNHNN and CDR2 is SYGVQD (reference sequence). The CDR3 has 12 residues. V lost 6 bases and J lost 5, with 8 bases in between. CDR3 DNA: TGCGCCAGCAGCGACAGGAACAATGAGCAGTTCTTC. The encoded protein is CASSDRNNEQFF.

This clone has a single count. The V call is TRBV13, the J call TRBJ1-1; no definite D call. V lost 1 base and J 7 bases, leaving 13 bases between the germline ends. This CDR3 is 14 amino acids long. The germline V gene has CDR1 PRHDT and CDR2 FYEKMQ (reference sequence). The CDR3 protein is CASSLAKPVLEAFF. In DNA, the CDR3 is TGTGCCAGCAGCTTAGCAAAGCCGGTCCTTGAAGCTTTCTTT.

This clone has a single count. CDR3: CASSDLLSYEQYF. CDR3 bases: TGTGCCAGCAGTGATCTTCTATCCTACGAGCAGTACTTC. V gene TRBV6-1 combines with J gene TRBJ2-7; D is ambiguous. The CDR3 is 13 residues long. CDR1 and CDR2 (germline): MNHNS, SASEGT. V shed 3 bases and J shed 1 base, with 7 bases lying between them.

V is TRBV29-1 and J is TRBJ2-7; TRBD1 matches at 8 bases. Germline V gene sequence: CDR1 SQVTM, CDR2 ANQGSEA. V shed 7 bases and J 4 bases; nucleotides not matched to a gene: 12. This CDR3 spans 14 amino acids. The CDR3 region has the DNA TGCAGCGCTGCCCCGGGACAGGAGAGATACGAGCAGTACTTC. This gives the protein CSAAPGQERYEQYF.

This clone has more than one count but fewer than ten. V is TRBV10-1 and J is TRBJ1-1, with TRBD1 as a possible D gene (5 bases). Deletions cut 8 bases from V and 4 bases from J, with 20 bases between. Germline-derived CDR1 and CDR2 are WNHNN and SYGVQD (reference sequence). This CDR3 is built from 15 residues. The DNA of the CDR3 is TGCGCCAGCTTCAAAGAAGGGGAGGGAGGCACTGAAGCTTTCTTT. Translation gives CASFKEGEGGTEAFF.

V and J are TRBV2 and TRBJ1-5; the D gene is possibly TRBD1 (5 bases). Germline V gene data show CDR1 as SNHLY and CDR2 as FYNNEI. This CDR3 has 12 residues. Trimming stripped 6 bases from V and 8 bases from J, with 11 bases between. DNA for the CDR3: TGTGCCAGCAGCAAGGGGAGGGAGCCCCAGCATTTT. This gives the protein CASSKGREPQHF.

The gene calls are TRBV27 and TRBJ1-6; D gene uncertain. Per the germline V gene, CDR1 is MNHEY and CDR2 is SMNVEV (reference sequence). The V end lost 0 bases, the J end lost 11 bases, and 17 bases lay between the germline ends. The CDR3 sequence is 16 residues long. CDR3 coding DNA: TGTGCCAGCAGTTTATCCCTTGGTACTCCGGGGACACCCCTCCACTTT. This codes for CASSLSLGTPGTPLHF.